This T cell receptor beta chain was recorded in a study of cytomegalovirus exposure and HLA in healthy donors. Study results and caveats: As a later analysis showed, several of the most significant clusters appeared to be linked to common viral pathogens. Later examination showed HLA-associated TCR beta chains had greater clonal expansion than equally common others. Per a prior analysis, the majority of TCR beta V segments were productive roughly 87% or roughly 30% of the time.

Germline values: CDR1 MNHEY, CDR2 SVGAGI. V lost 4 bases to trimming and J lost 6 bases; unmatched junction nucleotides: 14. This CDR3 spans 16 amino acids. In the PCR, 60 Vbeta and 13 Jbeta primers were used. Per the study methods: Per a later analysis, the number of unique TCR beta chains was some 80 million, of which 10 million to 11 million were shared. Only in-frame clones appear in the TCRdb table, and some are missing; sequencing was by immunoSEQ multiplex PCR. Clone size and V and J calls were adopted from that table, with D and trimming inferred from the DNA. This sample has some 120,000 clones, with approximately 80% found just once. Concerning this clone: Antigen specificity is unknown.

The sample taken for sequencing was PBMCs. The chain links TRBV6-5 to TRBJ2-7; TRBD2 matches 8 bases. The sequence was obtained from a man aged 30-40 years in good health and CMV-seropositive. DNA for the CDR3: TGTGCCAGCAGTTCCCGTCCGGGGACTAGGAGGTTCGAGCAGTACTTC. Its protein is CASSSRPGTRRFEQYF.